Following are 29 T cell receptor beta chains from one sample sequenced in a study of blood T cells in healthy people across ages. The second PCR ran roughly 6 to 11 cycles with a sample-barcoded 5' primer and J-beta primers. TCRdb called the 5' RACE reads again in MiXCR, with one record for every CDR3 protein. The table records some 1.5 million distinct CDR3 sequences, approximately 42% of them present only once. The sample consisted of blood. All receptors come from a woman in her late teens or twenties in good health.

V usage is TRBV4-1 and J usage is TRBJ1-2, with D perhaps matching TRBD1 (6 bases). Trimming took off 4 bases at V and 4 bases at J, with 25 bases between the two ends. The CDR3 consists of 18 residues. Looked up from germline, CDR1 is MGHRA and CDR2 is YSYEKL. The CDR3 DNA reads TGCGCCAGCAGCCGCAGTATGGGGAACAGGGAGTCGACCTATGGCTACACCTTC. Encoded protein: CASSRSMGNRESTYGYTF.

J is TRBJ2-7 and V is TRBV5-1; TRBD1 matches at 7 bases. The CDR3 has 13 residues. After removal of 0 bases from V and 5 bases from J, the junction contained 2 bases not matched to a gene. Germline V gives CDR1 SGHRS, CDR2 YFSETQ. The CDR3 loop reads CASSLARGNEQYF. The CDR3 region has the DNA TGCGCCAGCAGCTTGGCCAGGGGGAACGAGCAGTACTTC.

To note about this clonotype: Sequence at one end of the junction differs from germline and may be a read error. The J gene is TRBJ2-1, the V gene TRBV7-9; TRBD2 is a possible D gene (7 bases). This CDR3 is built from 17 residues. Germline V gene data show CDR1 as SEHNR and CDR2 as FQNEAQ (reference sequence). The CDR3: CASSFSSLRGPYNGQFF. CDR3 bases: TGTGCCAGCAGCTTCTCCAGTTTGCGGGGGCCCTACAATGGGCAGTTCTTC.

This chain uses TRBV5-1 with TRBJ2-2; 14 nucleotides agree with TRBD2. J gave up 5 bases and V 5 bases, and 8 bases lay outside the gene matches. The CDR3 contains 17 residues. Germline CDR1 is SGHRS and CDR2 is YFSETQ. The CDR3 DNA reads TGCGCCAGCAGTAGGACTAGCGGGAGGCCGGGGACCGGGGAGCTGTTTTTT. Translated, it gives CASSRTSGRPGTGELFF.

This chain connects TRBV5-6 to TRBJ2-2; the match to TRBD2 covers 7 bases. After removal of 1 base from V and 2 bases from J, the junction contained 5 bases not matched to a gene. The CDR3 spans 16 residues. Looked up from germline, CDR1 is SGHDT and CDR2 is YYEEEE. The CDR3 protein is CASSLYPSGNTGELFF. The CDR3 DNA is TGTGCCAGCAGCTTGTATCCTAGCGGAAACACCGGGGAGCTGTTTTTT.

The CDR3 coding sequence is TGTGCCAGCAGCGAGGGAGACAGAAGCTCCTACGAGCAGTTCTTC. It yields the protein CASSEGDRSSYEQFF. The chain links TRBV9 to TRBJ2-1; D assignment may be TRBD1 or TRBD2 (5 bases each). Germline V gives CDR1 SGDLS, CDR2 YYNGEE. The V end was cut by 3 bases, the J end by 10 bases, with 20 bases between. This CDR3 spans 15 amino acids.

Written as DNA, the CDR3 is TGTGCCAGCAGCACGGGGGGGACTACCAATACGCAGTATTTT. Protein: CASSTGGTTNTQYF. The chain combines TRBV6-1 with TRBJ2-3; 8 bases map to TRBD2. V lost 6 bases to trimming and J lost 7 bases; unmatched junction nucleotides: 9. CDR3 length: 14 amino acids. Germline CDR1 reads MNHNS; CDR2 reads SASEGT.

The chain combines TRBV12-3 or TRBV12-4 with TRBJ2-3; TRBD1 aligns across 7 bases. This CDR3 contains 15 residues. The V gene end was trimmed by 6 bases and the J gene end by 1 base; junction bases not matched to a gene: 7. In nucleotides, the CDR3 is TGTGCCAGCAGCCAAGGGGGCAGGGGCACAGATACGCAGTATTTT. This translates into CASSQGGRGTDTQYF.

The genes are TRBV20-1 and TRBJ2-7; 7 bases match TRBD1. There are 14 residues in the CDR3. The junction had 5 bases not matched to a gene; V was cut back by 1 base and J by 2 bases. The germline V gene encodes CDR1 DFQATT and CDR2 SNEGSKA (reference sequence). This CDR3 is CSARGHRGPYEQYF. CDR3 nucleotide sequence: TGCAGTGCTAGAGGCCACAGGGGACCCTACGAGCAGTACTTC.

The CDR3 DNA reads TGTGCCAGCATCCATCTGGGGAGACAGGGATGGGCCGAGACCCAGTACTTC. It yields the protein CASIHLGRQGWAETQYF. The genes are TRBV9 and TRBJ2-5, with 7 nucleotides matching TRBD1. The CDR3 contains 17 residues. Germline V CDR1 and CDR2: SGDLS, YYNGEE. J gave up 5 bases and V 6 bases, and 19 bases lay outside the gene matches.

Remarks on this clonotype: The junction does not match germline at one end; this may be a read error. The genes are TRBV7-2 and TRBJ1-2, with TRBD1 identical over 8 bases. Germline V CDR1 and CDR2: SGHTA, FQGNSA. The CDR3 consists of 14 residues. Here the CDR3 reads CVSSFGQGRYGYTF. The DNA of the CDR3 is TGTGTCAGCAGCTTCGGACAGGGCCGGTATGGCTACACCTTC.

The gene calls are TRBV7-2 and TRBJ1-1, with D perhaps matching TRBD1 (5 bases). CDR1 is SGHTA, CDR2 FQGNSA, per germline. The CDR3 covers 16 residues. Between the trimmed V and J ends, which lost 1 base and 0 bases, there was a span of 12 bases. The CDR3 bases are TGTGCCAGCAGCTTAGATCGGGACCATATGAACACTGAAGCTTTCTTT. Its translation: CASSLDRDHMNTEAFF.

The chain is built from TRBV20-1 and TRBJ1-1; D remains unclear. The CDR3 loop spans 14 amino acids. V was pared by 3 bases and J by 4 bases, with 15 bases between. The germline CDR1 and CDR2 sequences are DFQATT and SNEGSKA (reference sequence). The CDR3 here is CSARGTISPTEAFF. For the CDR3, the DNA is TGCAGTGCTAGGGGTACCATTAGCCCCACTGAAGCTTTCTTT.

This clonotype showed up just a few times. The chain joins TRBV12-3 or TRBV12-4 to TRBJ2-3, with D possibly being TRBD1 (5 bases). The CDR3 length is 15 residues. Trimming left V 2 bases short and J 4 bases short, with 13 bases between. CDR3 in DNA: TGTGCCAGCAGTTTAAGATTCAGGGCTTCAGATACGCAGTATTTT. Its translation is CASSLRFRASDTQYF.

The chain couples TRBV20-1 to TRBJ2-4; D remains ambiguous. The CDR3 consists of 13 residues. Trimming took off 2 bases at V and 7 bases at J, with 12 bases between the two ends. Germline V gene sequence: CDR1 DFQATT, CDR2 SNEGSKA (reference sequence). The CDR3 sequence is CSARPGPSNIQYF. In nucleotides, the CDR3 is TGCAGTGCTAGACCCGGACCCAGTAACATTCAGTACTTC.

The rearrangement links TRBV20-1 to TRBJ1-4; no clear D gene. The CDR3 has 14 residues. Per germline, CDR1 DFQATT and CDR2 SNEGSKA (reference sequence). The germline V and J ends were trimmed by 4 bases and 2 bases, with 11 bases remaining between them. This chain's CDR3 is CSATWVTTNEKLFF. CDR3 nucleotide sequence: TGCAGTGCTACCTGGGTTACCACTAATGAAAAACTGTTTTTT.

This clonotype showed up just once. This chain connects TRBV6-6 to TRBJ2-5; 10 bases map to TRBD1. There are 16 residues in the CDR3. Germline-derived CDR1 and CDR2 are MNHNY and SVGAGI (reference sequence). The junction had 19 bases not matched to a gene; V was cut back by 7 bases and J by 11 bases. CDR3 sequence reads: CASILGGTGAFNEQYF. The CDR3 bases are TGTGCCAGCATTTTAGGGGGGACAGGGGCATTCAATGAGCAGTACTTC.

This clonotype was seen repeatedly, ten times or more. The genes are TRBV10-3 and TRBJ2-3, with D hard to call. The CDR3 length is 11 residues. The germline gives CDR1 ENHRY, CDR2 SYGVKD. V shed 6 bases and J shed 1 base, with 2 bases lying between them. CDR3 nucleotides: TGTGCCATCAGCCGCACAGATACGCAGTATTTT. This codes for CAISRTDTQYF.

This chain connects TRBV18 to TRBJ2-1, with a weak D call TRBD2 (5 bases). The CDR3 extends over 16 amino acids. The V and J ends lost 4 bases and 6 bases respectively, with 19 bases between them. The germline V gene encodes CDR1 KGHSH and CDR2 LQKENI. DNA for the CDR3: TGTGCCAGCTCACTGCTAGCTGGCGCAGGATCCAATGAGCAGTTCTTC. It codes for CASSLLAGAGSNEQFF.

This chain links TRBV7-3 with TRBJ2-1; D remains ambiguous. V lost 0 bases and J 10 bases, leaving 13 bases between the germline ends. CDR3 length: 14 amino acids. Germline-derived CDR1 and CDR2 are SGHTA and FQGTGA. The DNA for the CDR3 is TGTGCCAGCAGCTTAACTAGTGGCACCAAAGAGCAGTTCTTC. It yields the protein CASSLTSGTKEQFF. Full variable domain (remainder filled in from reference TRBV7-3 and TRBJ2-1): GAGVSQTPSNKVTEKGKYVELRCDPISGHTALYWYRQSLGQGPEFLIYFQGTGAADDSGLPNDRFFAVRPEGSVSTLKIQRTERGDSAVYLCASSLTSGTKEQFFGPGTRLTVL.

Of note for this clonotype: A junction end diverges from the germline sequence, so it may reflect a read error. The chain has TRBV10-3 and TRBJ1-2; no firm D call. The CDR3 loop spans 11 amino acids. The germline CDR1 and CDR2 sequences are ENHRY and SYGVKD. The CDR3 loop is CATSGVYGYTF. Here the CDR3 DNA reads TGTGCCACCAGTGGGGTCTATGGCTACACCTTC.

This clonotype was seen more than once but under ten times. V usage is TRBV12-3 or TRBV12-4 and J usage is TRBJ1-4; maybe TRBD1 (5 bases). This CDR3 is 14 amino acids long. V lost 8 bases, J lost 4 bases, and 14 bases lay in between. The CDR3 DNA follows: TGTGCCAGCTCCTTTGCGGGACTTAATGAAAAACTGTTTTTT. Protein product: CASSFAGLNEKLFF.

CDR3 region: CASRLGPVDEQFF. As DNA, the CDR3 is TGTGCCAGCCGACTTGGACCCGTCGATGAGCAGTTCTTC. This chain uses TRBV6-2 or TRBV6-3 with TRBJ2-1, with D unclear. The CDR3 sequence is 13 residues long. CDR1 is MNHEY, CDR2 SVGEGT, per germline. V lost 8 bases, J lost 8 bases, and 16 bases lay in between.

Of note for this clonotype: Its ends do not fully match the called genes, so a read error is possible. This chain connects TRBV7-7 to TRBJ1-5; D gene ambiguous. The CDR3 length is 10 residues. Germline V gives CDR1 SSHAT, CDR2 FNYEAQ (reference sequence). The CDR3 here is CASSPRLRHF. CDR3 nucleotides: TGTGCTAGCAGCCCTAGGTTGCGGCATTTT.

This clonotype has a handful of counts. The chain combines TRBV20-1 with TRBJ2-4; 8 bases align to TRBD1. Losses at the gene ends were 5 bases for V and 13 bases for J; bases not matched to a gene: 13. The CDR3 has 13 residues. Per the germline V gene, CDR1 is DFQATT and CDR2 is SNEGSKA (reference sequence). The CDR3 loop reads CSAPGTGGSKQYF. The CDR3 DNA is TGCAGTGCTCCAGGTACAGGGGGAAGCAAGCAGTACTTC.

The chain employs TRBV20-1 and TRBJ1-1; a possible D gene is TRBD1 (5 bases). The V end lost 3 bases, the J end lost 2 bases, and 19 bases lay between the germline ends. The CDR3 runs to 16 residues. Germline assignment: CDR1 DFQATT and CDR2 SNEGSKA (reference sequence). CDR3 nucleotide sequence: TGCAGTGCTAGCGTGCAGGGAATTAGGGGAAACACTGAAGCTTTCTTT. The encoded protein is CSASVQGIRGNTEAFF.

The V gene is TRBV10-3, the J gene TRBJ1-5, with TRBD1 as a possible D gene (6 bases). Trimming took off 10 bases at V and 5 bases at J, with 15 bases between the two ends. CDR1 is ENHRY and CDR2 is SYGVKD in the germline V gene. This CDR3 is 13 amino acids long. CDR3 coding DNA: TGTGCCACCCAGGACAGAGGCGATCAGCCCCAGCATTTT. Translation: CATQDRGDQPQHF.

This clonotype showed up just a few times. As DNA, the CDR3 is TGTGCCAGCAGCTCCGGGACAATCTCCTACGAGCAGTACTTC. Its protein product is CASSSGTISYEQYF. The chain joins TRBV6-5 to TRBJ2-7; a possible D gene is TRBD1 (6 bases). Trimming took 6 bases from V and 0 from J, leaving 12 bases between them. The CDR3 contains 14 residues. The V gene's germline CDR1 is MNHEY and CDR2 SVGAGI.

V gene TRBV4-1 combines with J gene TRBJ2-5; 9 nucleotides agree with TRBD2. The trim removed 3 bases at V and 1 base at J, leaving 12 bases unmatched. In germline, CDR1 is MGHRA, CDR2 YSYEKL. CDR3 size: 18 residues. CDR3 in DNA: TGCGCCAGCAGCCATCTGGGGCGTCTAGCGGGGACCCAAGAGACCCAGTACTTC. This translates into CASSHLGRLAGTQETQYF.